Below, one T cell receptor beta chain is given with its context. The length of the CDR3 is 17 residues. Unmatched junction bases numbered 13, after V lost 5 bases and J lost 4 bases. Germline V CDR1 and CDR2: SGHTA, FQGNSA. CDR3 regions of TCR beta were amplified from RNA transcripts. The first-round RT-PCR employed HTBI primers together with the Qiagen OneStep RT-PCR kit. A multiplex PCR was then performed as the second round. TCRdb fed the multiplex PCR reads into MiXCR, producing one record per CDR3 protein. The sample shows about 740,000 distinct CDR3 sequences, about 44% of them seen only once. The data were obtained in a study of Graves' ophthalmopathy and Graves' hyperthyroidism. The authors diagnosed from clinical symptoms, serum thyroxine, TRAb, thyroid ultrasound and orbital computed tomography. It was from roughly 9.3 ml of fresh peripheral blood that the PBMCs came.

The chain is built from TRBV7-2 and TRBJ1-2; TRBD1 matches 10 bases. The specimen was peripheral blood. This TCR derives from an adult man with Graves' ophthalmopathy. Here the CDR3 reads CASSGDRGTRSGYGYTF. CDR3 DNA: TGTGCCAGCAGCGGGGACAGGGGTACCCGTTCCGGCTATGGCTACACCTTC.